Below, 24 T cell receptor beta chains from the same sample are listed, as sequenced in a study of OX40 agonist ivuxolimab in advanced cancers. Profiled with immunoSEQ multiplex PCR; TCRdb holds only in-frame clones, not every one. This sample has around 83,000 clones, with about 91% found just once. The specimen was CD4+ or CD8+ T cells sorted from blood, collected in a trial of the OX40 agonist ivuxolimab. The receptors originated from an adult with an advanced solid tumor such as melanoma, head and neck, liver or kidney cancer.

The rearrangement uses TRBV30 and TRBJ1-6; D is undetermined. The CDR3 has 14 residues. V shed 0 bases and J shed 5 bases, with 8 bases lying between them. Germline V gives CDR1 GTSNPN, CDR2 SVGIG (reference sequence). DNA of the CDR3: TGTGCCTGGAGTGTATATCGGGATAATTCACCCCTCCACTTT. This gives the protein CAWSVYRDNSPLHF.

The chain carries TRBV4-2 and TRBJ2-5; 7 positions match TRBD1. CDR3 length equals 15 residues. Trimming removed 0 bases from V and 3 bases from J; junction bases left unmatched: 4. Germline V gene sequence: CDR1 LGHNA, CDR2 YNFKEQ. The CDR3 reads CASSQDSTGEETQYF. CDR3 coding DNA: TGTGCCAGCAGCCAAGATTCCACAGGGGAAGAGACCCAGTACTTC.

This clone showed up just once. This sequence joins TRBV28 and TRBJ1-1, with D hard to call. The CDR3 length is 15 residues. The V and J ends lost 5 bases and 1 base respectively, with 14 bases between them. CDR1 is MDHEN, CDR2 SYDVKM, per germline. As DNA, the CDR3 is TGTGCCAGCAGTCCCCCCGTCGGAACGAACACTGAAGCTTTCTTT. This codes for CASSPPVGTNTEAFF.

V gene TRBV10-3 combines with J gene TRBJ1-1, with 10 bases matching TRBD1. CDR3 size: 16 residues. Trimming took 4 bases from V and 3 from J; bases not matched to a gene: 8. Germline V gene data show CDR1 as ENHRY and CDR2 as SYGVKD. The CDR3 reads CAISGGPGTGDTEAFF. For the CDR3, the DNA is TGTGCCATCAGTGGGGGTCCCGGGACAGGGGACACTGAAGCTTTCTTT.

The gene calls are TRBV21-1 and TRBJ2-7; TRBD1 is the table's D call, not checked against the DNA. TRBV21-1 is termed a pseudogene. The CDR3 consists of 16 residues. The DNA of the CDR3 is TGTGCCAGCAGCAAAAAGTCCGACAGGGGCGAACGGGAGCAGTACTTC. Translated, it gives CASSKKSDRGEREQYF.

The chain recombines TRBV5-1 with TRBJ2-3; weak D call: TRBD2 (6 bases). V dropped 3 bases and J dropped 1 base, with 9 bases sitting between them. CDR3 size: 14 residues. Germline CDR1 is SGHRS and CDR2 is YFSETQ. The CDR3 nucleotides read TGCGCCAGCAGCTGGGACTTAGGCACAGATACGCAGTATTTT. Translation gives CASSWDLGTDTQYF.

V gene TRBV4-1 combines with J gene TRBJ2-3; the D is unclear. This CDR3 region has 15 residues. Trimming removed 6 bases from V and 4 bases from J, with 17 bases in between. Germline values: CDR1 MGHRA, CDR2 YSYEKL. The CDR3 region is CASRIRVGSADTQYF. The CDR3 coding sequence is TGCGCCAGCAGAATAAGAGTGGGGTCCGCAGATACGCAGTATTTT.

This sequence joins TRBV5-1 and TRBJ1-5, with TRBD1 matching 8 bases. The CDR3 runs 15 residues. Germline V gene data show CDR1 as SGHRS and CDR2 as YFSETQ. J lost 7 bases, V lost 0 bases, and 6 bases had no gene match. CDR3: CASSLAGQALQPQHF. The CDR3 nucleotides are TGCGCCAGCAGCTTGGCGGGACAGGCTTTGCAGCCCCAGCATTTT. The complete variable domain, with remaining parts taken from reference TRBV5-1 and TRBJ1-5, reads KAGVTQTPRYLIKTRGQQVTLSCSPISGHRSVSWYQQTPGQGLQFLFEYFSETQRNKGNFPGRFSGRQFSNSRSEMNVSTLELGDSALYLCASSLAGQALQPQHFGDGTRLSIL.

V gene TRBV7-2 combines with J gene TRBJ2-2; no reliable D call. CDR3 size: 14 residues. Germline V CDR1 and CDR2: SGHTA, FQGNSA. Between the trimmed V and J ends, which lost 1 base and 3 bases, there was a span of 6 bases. The CDR3 sequence is CASSLGADTGELFF. CDR3 in DNA: TGTGCCAGCAGCTTAGGCGCGGACACCGGGGAGCTGTTTTTT.

This sequence joins TRBV15 and TRBJ2-2, with TRBD2 matching 11 bases. V gave up 3 bases and J gave up 1 base; unmatched junction bases: 10. Germline lookup yields CDR1 LNHNV and CDR2 YYDKDF (reference sequence). The CDR3 is 19 residues long. The CDR3 is CATSSLLGGTSGNTGELFF. The CDR3 bases are TGTGCCACCAGCAGTTTACTGGGCGGGACTAGCGGGAACACCGGGGAGCTGTTTTTT.

This clone is a singleton in its sample. The gene calls are TRBV6-1 and TRBJ1-2; unclear D gene. Germline V gives CDR1 MNHNS, CDR2 SASEGT. There are 13 residues in the CDR3. V lost 4 bases and J 2 bases, leaving 8 bases between the germline ends. CDR3 bases: TGTGCCAGCAGTGTCCTTGGGAACTATGGCTACACCTTC. This sequence encodes CASSVLGNYGYTF.

The V and J genes are TRBV7-9 and TRBJ2-7; either TRBD1 or TRBD2 may supply D (5 bases each). Trimming pared 0 bases from V and 4 bases from J, leaving 13 bases between. Germline loops: CDR1 SEHNR, CDR2 FQNEAQ (reference sequence). This CDR3 contains 15 residues. For the CDR3, the DNA is TGTGCCAGCAGCTTAGCTTCAGCAGGGAGATACGAGCAGTACTTC. Its translation is CASSLASAGRYEQYF.

The chain recombines TRBV9 with TRBJ2-5; a weak D match, TRBD1 (7 bases). V was trimmed by 4 bases and J by 2 bases, leaving 15 bases between them. The CDR3 spans 15 residues. The germline gives CDR1 SGDLS, CDR2 YYNGEE. The CDR3 region is CASSKRGTAQETQYF. CDR3 nucleotides: TGTGCCAGCAGCAAACGCGGGACAGCTCAAGAGACCCAGTACTTC.

This clone occurred a few times. The V call is TRBV4-3, the J call TRBJ2-3; 10 positions match TRBD2. This CDR3 spans 16 amino acids. Germline V gene lookup returns CDR1 LGHNA and CDR2 YSLEER. The junction had 2 bases not matched to a gene; V was cut back by 2 bases and J by 0 bases. CDR3 amino acids: CASSQFSGGSTDTQYF. The CDR3 coding sequence is TGCGCCAGCAGCCAATTTAGCGGGGGGAGCACAGATACGCAGTATTTT.

The J gene is TRBJ2-7, the V gene TRBV9; D may be TRBD2 (5 bases). V was pared by 0 bases and J by 3 bases, with 13 bases between. This CDR3 comprises 15 residues. CDR1 is SGDLS and CDR2 is YYNGEE in the germline V gene. For the CDR3, the DNA is TGTGCCAGCAGCGTAGCTCCGGACTTGAACTACGAGCAGTACTTC. Its translation is CASSVAPDLNYEQYF.

This rearrangement joins TRBV4-1 to TRBJ1-6; the D gene is possibly TRBD1 (5 bases). Germline lookup yields CDR1 MGHRA and CDR2 YSYEKL. The V gene lost 0 bases and the J gene lost 12 bases, with 12 bases spanning the gap. The length of the CDR3 is 14 residues. The CDR3 nucleotides read TGCGCCAGCAGCCAAGATCTGGGGGAACGACCCCTCCACTTT. It yields the protein CASSQDLGERPLHF.

This chain uses TRBV9 with TRBJ1-1; 9 bases line up with TRBD1. The CDR3 runs to 15 residues. CDR1 is SGDLS and CDR2 is YYNGEE in the germline V gene. Trimming took 4 bases from V and 0 from J; bases not matched to a gene: 4. CDR3 in amino acids: CASSPQGAMNTEAFF. The CDR3 DNA is TGTGCCAGCAGCCCACAGGGGGCGATGAACACTGAAGCTTTCTTT.

V usage is TRBV4-1 and J usage is TRBJ1-2, with 7 bases matching TRBD1. V was pared by 3 bases and J by 4 bases, with 5 bases of the junction left unmatched. CDR1 is MGHRA, CDR2 YSYEKL, per germline. The CDR3 sequence is 14 residues long. The CDR3 DNA reads TGCGCCAGCAGCCAGGCCCGGGACAGCTATGGCTACACCTTC. This encodes CASSQARDSYGYTF.

V usage is TRBV27 and J usage is TRBJ2-2; no firm D call. V lost 2 bases and J lost 5, with 6 bases in between. The CDR3 consists of 13 residues. Germline CDR1 is MNHEY and CDR2 is SMNVEV (reference sequence). This CDR3 is CASSLQTTGELFF. The CDR3 DNA reads TGTGCCAGCAGTTTACAGACAACCGGGGAGCTGTTTTTT.

The rearrangement links TRBV5-1 to TRBJ2-7, with D possibly matching TRBD1 (6 bases). The V end was cut by 7 bases, the J end by 7 bases, with 24 bases between. The CDR3 consists of 15 residues. Germline-derived CDR1 and CDR2 are SGHRS and YFSETQ. CDR3 sequence reads: CASGKGQSASGEQYF. The CDR3 DNA sequence: TGCGCCAGCGGTAAAGGACAGTCCGCTTCGGGGGAGCAGTACTTC. The complete variable domain, with remaining parts taken from reference TRBV5-1 and TRBJ2-7, reads KAGVTQTPRYLIKTRGQQVTLSCSPISGHRSVSWYQQTPGQGLQFLFEYFSETQRNKGNFPGRFSGRQFSNSRSEMNVSTLELGDSALYLCASGKGQSASGEQYFGPGTRLTVT.

The chain employs TRBV28 and TRBJ2-3; TRBD2 might be the D (7 bases). The germline gives CDR1 MDHEN, CDR2 SYDVKM. The CDR3 covers 16 residues. V lost 3 bases and J 4 bases, leaving 17 bases between the germline ends. The CDR3 loop reads CASSFPGGVSADTQYF. The CDR3 nucleotides are TGTGCCAGCAGTTTTCCGGGGGGCGTGTCCGCAGATACGCAGTATTTT. Supplemented by reference TRBV28 and TRBJ2-3, the full variable domain reads DVKVTQSSRYLVKRTGEKVFLECVQDMDHENMFWYRQDPGLGLRLIYFSYDVKMKEKGDIPEGYSVSREKKERFSLILESASTNQTSMYLCASSFPGGVSADTQYFGPGTRLTVL.

The chain carries TRBV6-1 and TRBJ2-3, with D uncertain. This CDR3 has 14 amino acids. V lost 1 base and J lost 0, with 5 bases in between. The germline gives CDR1 MNHNS, CDR2 SASEGT. The CDR3 sequence: CASSEVSSTDTQYF. Here the CDR3 DNA reads TGTGCCAGCAGTGAAGTGAGTAGCACAGATACGCAGTATTTT.

The V call is TRBV2, the J call TRBJ2-3, with D perhaps given as TRBD1 or TRBD2 (5 bases each). CDR3 length equals 19 residues. V dropped 6 bases and J dropped 3 bases, with 28 bases sitting between them. The V gene's germline CDR1 is SNHLY and CDR2 FYNNEI. The DNA for the CDR3 is TGTGCCAGCAGAAAAAGGCTATTGGGGACGGACCCTAGGACAGATACGCAGTATTTT. Encoded protein: CASRKRLLGTDPRTDTQYF.

J is TRBJ2-5 and V is TRBV27; 7 positions agree with TRBD2. The V and J ends lost 3 bases and 8 bases, in that order; junction bases with no gene match: 3. Germline-derived CDR1 and CDR2 are MNHEY and SMNVEV (reference sequence). The CDR3 is 12 amino acids. The CDR3 loop reads CASSFRGETQYF. The CDR3 nucleotides are TGTGCCAGCAGTTTTCGGGGGGAAACCCAGTACTTC.